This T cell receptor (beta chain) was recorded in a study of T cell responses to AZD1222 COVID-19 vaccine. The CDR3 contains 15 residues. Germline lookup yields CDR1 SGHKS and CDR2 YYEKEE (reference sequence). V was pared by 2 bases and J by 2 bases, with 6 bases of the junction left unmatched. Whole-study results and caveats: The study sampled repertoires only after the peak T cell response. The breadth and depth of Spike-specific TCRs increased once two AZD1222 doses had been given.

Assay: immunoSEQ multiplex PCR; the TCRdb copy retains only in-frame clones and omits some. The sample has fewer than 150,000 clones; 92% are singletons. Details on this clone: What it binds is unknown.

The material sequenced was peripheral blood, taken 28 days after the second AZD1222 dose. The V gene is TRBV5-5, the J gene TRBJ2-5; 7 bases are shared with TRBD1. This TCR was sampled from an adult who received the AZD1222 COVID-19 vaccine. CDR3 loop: CASSFLPGQQETQYF. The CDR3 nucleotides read TGTGCCAGCAGCTTTTTACCGGGACAGCAAGAGACCCAGTACTTC.